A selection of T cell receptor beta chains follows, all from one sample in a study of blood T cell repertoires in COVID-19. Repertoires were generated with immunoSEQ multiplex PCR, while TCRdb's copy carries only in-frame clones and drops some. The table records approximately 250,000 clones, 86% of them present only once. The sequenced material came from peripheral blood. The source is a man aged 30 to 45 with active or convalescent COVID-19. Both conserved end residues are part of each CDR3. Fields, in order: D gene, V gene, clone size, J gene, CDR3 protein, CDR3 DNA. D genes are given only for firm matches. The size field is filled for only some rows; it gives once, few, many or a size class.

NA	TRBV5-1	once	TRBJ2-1	CASSLDFEQFF	TGCGCCAGCAGCTTGGACTTTGAGCAGTTCTTC
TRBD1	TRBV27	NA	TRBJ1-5	CASRKTGGAYQPQHF	TGTGCCAGCAGAAAAACAGGGGGGGCATATCAGCCCCAGCATTTT
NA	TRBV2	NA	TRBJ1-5	CASSEVVVGNQPQHF	TGTGCCAGCAGTGAAGTAGTGGTCGGTAATCAGCCCCAGCATTTT
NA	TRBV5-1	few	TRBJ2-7	CASTYNSREEQYF	TGCGCCAGCACCTATAACTCTCGCGAAGAGCAGTACTTC
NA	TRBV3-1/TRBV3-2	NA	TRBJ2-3	CASSQDARADTQYF	TGTGCCAGCAGCCAAGATGCGAGAGCAGATACGCAGTATTTT
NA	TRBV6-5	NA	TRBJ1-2	CASTNPPKSGYTF	TGTGCCAGCACCAACCCCCCGAAGAGTGGCTACACCTTC
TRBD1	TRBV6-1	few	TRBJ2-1	CASSETSGTGANEQFF	TGTGCCAGCAGTGAAACCTCCGGGACAGGGGCCAATGAGCAGTTCTTC
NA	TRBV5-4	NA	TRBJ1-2	CASSLRTERGYGYTF	TGTGCCAGCAGCTTGCGGACAGAACGCGGGTATGGCTACACCTTC
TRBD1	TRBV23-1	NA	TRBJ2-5	CASGAGPHRGRETQYF	TGCGCCAGCGGCGCCGGTCCCCACAGGGGGCGGGAGACCCAGTACTTC
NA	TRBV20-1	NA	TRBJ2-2	CSASRGFTTGELFF	TGCAGTGCTAGTCGGGGGTTTACGACCGGGGAGCTGTTTTTT
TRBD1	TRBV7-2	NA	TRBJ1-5	CASNEQGTNQPQHF	TGTGCCAGCAACGAACAGGGGACTAATCAGCCCCAGCATTTT
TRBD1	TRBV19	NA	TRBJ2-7	CASSTTGEGSYEQYF	TGTGCCAGTAGTACAACAGGGGAAGGCTCCTACGAGCAGTACTTC
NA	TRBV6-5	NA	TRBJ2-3	CAISVWLPPTDTQYF	TGTGCCATCTCAGTATGGCTCCCCCCCACAGATACGCAGTATTTT
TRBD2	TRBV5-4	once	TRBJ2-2	CASETSNTGELFF	TGTGCCAGCGAGACTAGCAACACCGGGGAGCTGTTTTTT
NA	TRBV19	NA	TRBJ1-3	CASSVDTGSGNTIYF	TGTGCCAGTAGTGTGGACACAGGCTCTGGAAACACCATATATTTT
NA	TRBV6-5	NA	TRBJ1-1	CASSLTAGVAFF	TGTGCCAGCAGTTTGACAGCGGGGGTGGCTTTCTTT
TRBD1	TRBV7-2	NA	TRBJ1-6	CASSLDSSGTGNNSPLHF	TGTGCCAGCAGCTTAGACTCTTCCGGGACAGGCAATAATTCACCCCTCCACTTT
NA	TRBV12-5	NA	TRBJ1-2	CASGDRSLGYTF	TGTGCTAGTGGGGACAGATCCCTTGGCTACACCTTC
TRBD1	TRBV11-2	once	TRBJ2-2	CASSFGAGGSTGELFF	TGTGCCAGCAGCTTTGGGGCAGGGGGAAGTACCGGGGAGCTGTTTTTT
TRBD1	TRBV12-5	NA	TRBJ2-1	CASGFPPRQGSGYNEQFF	TGTGCTAGTGGTTTCCCCCCTCGACAGGGCTCGGGGTACAATGAGCAGTTCTTC
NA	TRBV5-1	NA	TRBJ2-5	CASSLVADSQETQYF	TGCGCCAGCAGCTTGGTCGCCGACAGCCAAGAGACCCAGTACTTC
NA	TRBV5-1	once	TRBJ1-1	CASSYGQSAFF	TGCGCCAGCAGTTACGGACAGTCTGCTTTCTTT
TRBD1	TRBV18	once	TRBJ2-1	CASSEGQGGYNEQFF	TGTGCCAGCTCAGAGGGACAGGGAGGCTACAATGAGCAGTTCTTC
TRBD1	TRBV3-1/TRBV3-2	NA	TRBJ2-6	CASSEGQSGANVLTF	TGTGCCAGCAGCGAGGGACAGTCTGGGGCCAACGTCCTGACTTTC
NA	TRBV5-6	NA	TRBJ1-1	CASSPQDTEAFF	TGTGCCAGCAGCCCACAAGACACTGAAGCTTTCTTT
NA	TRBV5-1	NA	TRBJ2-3	CASRLGGTTISTDTQYF	TGCGCCAGCAGGTTAGGGGGAACCACTATTAGCACAGATACGCAGTATTTT
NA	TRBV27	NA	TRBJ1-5	CASSLGQNSNQPQHF	TGTGCCAGCAGTTTAGGACAGAATAGCAATCAGCCCCAGCATTTT
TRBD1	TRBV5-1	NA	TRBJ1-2	CASSSTGGWGYTF	TGCGCCAGCAGCTCTACAGGGGGATGGGGCTACACCTTC
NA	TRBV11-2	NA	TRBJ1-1	CASSLDRAGMNTEAFF	TGTGCCAGCAGCTTAGATCGTGCAGGAATGAACACTGAAGCTTTCTTT
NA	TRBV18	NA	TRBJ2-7	CASSPLGRSSYEQYF	TGTGCCAGCTCACCATTGGGGCGGTCCTCCTACGAGCAGTACTTC
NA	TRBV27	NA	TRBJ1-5	CASSFDSHSNQPQHF	TGTGCCAGCAGTTTCGACAGTCACAGCAATCAGCCCCAGCATTTT
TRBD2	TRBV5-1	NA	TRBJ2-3	CASSPPSGGTSTDTQYF	TGCGCCAGCAGCCCCCCTAGCGGGGGGACTAGCACAGATACGCAGTATTTT
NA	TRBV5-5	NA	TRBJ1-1	CASSSPRGLAEAFF	TGTGCCAGCAGCTCTCCGAGGGGCCTAGCGGAAGCTTTCTTT
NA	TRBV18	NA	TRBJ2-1	CASSPPGQGFGDEQFF	TGTGCCAGCTCACCACCAGGGCAGGGCTTTGGGGATGAGCAGTTCTTC